The 9 T cell receptor beta chains below come from one sample, sequenced in a study of shared clonotypes between healthy human individuals. Profiling relied on immunoSEQ multiplex PCR, and the TCRdb table lists in-frame clones only, not all of them. The repertoire has about 600,000 clones, 97% of them found once; the top ten carry approximately 0.057%. Specimen: naive CD4+ T cells sorted from blood. As to subset: CD45RA+ positively selected. Receptors originate from a woman younger than 45 in good health.

V gene TRBV11-2 combines with J gene TRBJ2-1; 7 bases are shared with TRBD2. The CDR3 spans 11 residues. V shed 5 bases and J 11 bases; nucleotides not matched to a gene: 3. CDR1 and CDR2 from the germline V gene are SGHAT and FQNNGV. The CDR3 nucleotides read TGTGCCAGCAGCCCGGGGGGAAAGCAGTTCTTC. Its translation is CASSPGGKQFF.

The rearrangement joins TRBV5-4 to TRBJ1-1; D unresolved. V lost 4 bases and J lost 4, with 14 bases in between. The CDR3 has 14 amino acids. Germline V gene lookup returns CDR1 SGHNT and CDR2 YYREEE (reference sequence). In nucleotides, the CDR3 is TGTGCCAGCAGCAACGAATGGCGGACCACTGAAGCTTTCTTT. Translation: CASSNEWRTTEAFF.

The gene calls are TRBV5-1 and TRBJ2-3; 8 bases map to TRBD2. The V gene end was trimmed by 4 bases and the J gene end by 3 bases; junction bases not matched to a gene: 4. Germline CDR1 reads SGHRS; CDR2 reads YFSETQ. The CDR3 contains 14 residues. The chain's CDR3 is CASSREGGTDTQYF. CDR3 in DNA: TGCGCCAGCAGCCGGGAGGGCGGGACAGATACGCAGTATTTT.

V usage is TRBV18 and J usage is TRBJ2-7; D perhaps matches TRBD2 (5 bases). The CDR3 sequence is 13 residues long. Germline assignment: CDR1 KGHSH and CDR2 LQKENI. V dropped 3 bases and J dropped 2 bases, with 8 bases sitting between them. The CDR3 reads CASSPDGTYEQYF. CDR3 bases: TGTGCCAGCTCACCGGACGGGACCTACGAGCAGTACTTC.

This clone has only one observation. The CDR3: CSAAGNEKLFF. The CDR3, as DNA: TGCAGTGCTGCAGGGAATGAAAAACTGTTTTTT. The chain couples TRBV20-1 to TRBJ1-4, with a weak D call TRBD1 (5 bases). The CDR3 contains 11 residues. V was clipped by 5 bases and J by 5 bases, with 6 bases between them. Looked up from germline, CDR1 is DFQATT and CDR2 is SNEGSKA (reference sequence).

The rearrangement joins TRBV6-1 to TRBJ2-1; D is perhaps TRBD2 (6 bases). The CDR3 length is 16 residues. In germline, CDR1 is MNHNS, CDR2 SASEGT. V was cut by 3 bases and J by 0 bases, with 12 bases left in between. Here the CDR3 DNA reads TGTGCCAGCAGTGAGGTTAGCGGAAGCTCCTACAATGAGCAGTTCTTC. Its translation is CASSEVSGSSYNEQFF.

The J gene is TRBJ1-2, the V gene TRBV21-1. TRBV21-1 is tagged as a pseudogene. The CDR3 runs 13 residues. The CDR3 DNA is TGTGCCAGCAGCAAAGAGGGTGTAAGTGGCTACACCTTC. It codes for CASSKEGVSGYTF.

The V gene is TRBV6-5, the J gene TRBJ1-4; no clear D gene. V shed 8 bases and J shed 7 bases, with 11 bases lying between them. There are 12 residues in the CDR3. Germline assignment: CDR1 MNHEY and CDR2 SVGAGI. As DNA, the CDR3 is TGTGCCAGCTATAACCGGGGTGAAAAACTGTTTTTT. It specifies CASYNRGEKLFF.

This clone was picked up one time. The CDR3 nucleotides read TGTGCCAGCAGTCCGGGGACGCCGGGCGAAAAACTGTTTTTT. It codes for CASSPGTPGEKLFF. The chain recombines TRBV28 with TRBJ1-4, with a possible D match to TRBD1 (5 bases). The CDR3 has 14 amino acids. The germline V and J ends were trimmed by 5 bases and 8 bases, with 15 bases remaining between them. Germline values: CDR1 MDHEN, CDR2 SYDVKM. The full variable domain, completed using reference TRBV28 and TRBJ1-4, is DVKVTQSSRYLVKRTGEKVFLECVQDMDHENMFWYRQDPGLGLRLIYFSYDVKMKEKGDIPEGYSVSREKKERFSLILESASTNQTSMYLCASSPGTPGEKLFFGSGTQLSVL.